One and the same sample provided the 11 T cell receptor beta chains below, sequenced in a study of shared clonotypes between healthy human individuals. Naivety among CD8 cells was defined by CD45RO negativity and positive CCR7 selection, thereby excluding terminally differentiated effector memory CD45RA+ cells. Sequencing was performed with immunoSEQ multiplex PCR; in TCRdb, only in-frame clones are kept and a portion is missing. This table has nearly 2 million clones, roughly 95% appearing once. The sample consisted of naive CD8+ T cells sorted from blood. Every receptor here comes from a man aged 18-30 years in good health.

The CDR3 here is CASSHTGANEQFF. The CDR3 DNA sequence: TGCGCCAGCAGCCATACAGGGGCCAATGAGCAGTTCTTC. The rearrangement joins TRBV4-1 to TRBJ2-1, with 7 nucleotides matching TRBD1. The CDR3 contains 13 residues. Trimming cost V 3 bases and J 6 bases; bases outside gene matches: 2. Germline CDR1 is MGHRA and CDR2 is YSYEKL.

The chain recombines TRBV30 with TRBJ1-5, with D maybe TRBD1 (6 bases). Trimming took 5 bases from V and 0 from J, leaving 11 bases between them. Germline CDR1 reads GTSNPN; CDR2 reads SVGIG (reference sequence). This CDR3 comprises 14 residues. The CDR3 DNA sequence: TGTGCCTGGGGGGGCCAAAATAGCAATCAGCCCCAGCATTTT. Amino acid sequence: CAWGGQNSNQPQHF.

The count of this clone is one. The rearrangement uses TRBV5-8 and TRBJ1-1; no clear D. This CDR3 has 15 residues. Per germline, CDR1 SGHTS and CDR2 YDEGEE. V lost 0 bases and J lost 0, with 9 bases in between. CDR3 nucleotides: TGTGCCAGCAGCTTGGAATGGTTGATGAACACTGAAGCTTTCTTT. Its protein is CASSLEWLMNTEAFF.

V usage is TRBV27 and J usage is TRBJ1-6; the D is unclear. Germline assignment: CDR1 MNHEY and CDR2 SMNVEV (reference sequence). This CDR3 comprises 15 residues. The ends were cut back, 6 bases at V and 10 bases at J, with 19 bases in the middle. The CDR3 DNA reads as TGTGCCAGCAGCTTAGAAGACGGGAGTAGATCACCCCTCCACTTT. Its translation: CASSLEDGSRSPLHF.

This chain connects TRBV15 to TRBJ2-3; no clear D. This CDR3 is 17 amino acids long. Trimming pared 0 bases from V and 0 bases from J, leaving 13 bases between. The germline V gene encodes CDR1 LNHNV and CDR2 YYDKDF (reference sequence). The CDR3 loop reads CATSRDPLFTSTDTQYF. The CDR3 coding sequence is TGTGCCACCAGCAGAGATCCCTTATTTACTAGCACAGATACGCAGTATTTT.

This clone showed up just once. The rearrangement links TRBV19 to TRBJ2-7; D may be TRBD1 (6 bases). CDR1 LNHDA and CDR2 SQIVND come from the germline V gene (reference sequence). The germline V and J ends were trimmed by 4 bases and 3 bases, with 10 bases remaining between them. This CDR3 comprises 13 residues. The CDR3: CASSSRDNYEQYF. The CDR3 DNA reads as TGTGCCAGTAGTAGTCGGGACAACTACGAGCAGTACTTC.

The chain joins TRBV27 to TRBJ2-7; D not resolved. CDR1 is MNHEY and CDR2 is SMNVEV in the germline V gene (reference sequence). The CDR3 sequence is 14 residues long. Trimming pared 2 bases from V and 3 bases from J, leaving 11 bases between. This CDR3 reads CASSLRSGYYEQYF. The CDR3 DNA reads TGTGCCAGCAGTTTACGGTCTGGGTACTACGAGCAGTACTTC.

This clone was seen a single time. This chain uses TRBV9 with TRBJ2-2, with D uncertain. Trimming removed 0 bases from V and 0 bases from J, with 6 bases in between. The germline CDR1 and CDR2 sequences are SGDLS and YYNGEE. The CDR3 runs to 15 residues. The chain's CDR3 is CASSVDWSNTGELFF. DNA for the CDR3: TGTGCCAGCAGCGTAGATTGGTCGAACACCGGGGAGCTGTTTTTT. Variable domain in full (rest from reference TRBV9 and TRBJ2-2): DSGVTQTPKHLITATGQRVTLRCSPRSGDLSVYWYQQSLDQGLQFLIQYYNGEERAKGNILERFSAQQFPDLHSELNLSSLELGDSALYFCASSVDWSNTGELFFGEGSRLTVL.

The rearrangement uses TRBV21-1 and TRBJ1-4. TRBV21-1 is annotated as a pseudogene. This CDR3 has 17 amino acids. CDR3 residues: CASSKEADAPSNEKLFF. CDR3 coding DNA: TGTGCCAGCAGCAAAGAAGCAGATGCTCCCTCTAATGAAAAACTGTTTTTT.

This rearrangement joins TRBV6-1 to TRBJ1-5, with a weak D call TRBD1 (5 bases). The length of the CDR3 is 15 residues. Germline CDR1 is MNHNS and CDR2 is SASEGT. Trimming stripped 1 base from V and 5 bases from J, with 12 bases between. The CDR3 nucleotides read TGTGCCAGCAGTGAAGATCCCGGGGCCTATCAGCCCCAGCATTTT. Translating it yields CASSEDPGAYQPQHF.

V is TRBV6-6 and J is TRBJ1-6; weak D call: TRBD1 (5 bases). Germline CDR1 reads MNHNY; CDR2 reads SVGAGI (reference sequence). The CDR3 extends over 13 amino acids. Deletions cut 6 bases from V and 9 bases from J, with 12 bases between. CDR3 residues: CASSDLGGSPLHF. In nucleotides, the CDR3 is TGTGCCAGCAGCGATCTCGGGGGTTCACCCCTCCACTTT.